The rows below give T cell receptor beta chains drawn from one sample of a study of blood T cell repertoires in COVID-19. Sequencing was performed with immunoSEQ multiplex PCR; in TCRdb, only in-frame clones are kept and a portion is missing. The top ten clones hold approximately 12% of a sample with tens of thousands of clones, about nine tenths of them seen once. Sequenced material: peripheral blood. These receptors were collected from a man aged 65 to 79 with active or convalescent COVID-19. Both conserved end residues are part of each CDR3. A D gene is named only where the DNA matches it firmly. Size values are once, few and many counts, or a class for expanded clones, and some rows have none.

length,J,V,D,size,DNA,CDR3
13,TRBJ2-5,TRBV12-3/TRBV12-4,NA,NA,TGTGCCAGCAGTTTAGAACAGGGTCGGGCCCAGTACTTC,CASSLEQGRAQYF
12,TRBJ1-1,TRBV29-1,TRBD1,NA,TGCAGCGCGCGGACAGGGAAGACTGAAGCTTTCTTT,CSARTGKTEAFF
13,TRBJ1-2,TRBV7-2,NA,NA,TGTGCCAGCAGCTCCCGCCAGGGAAATGGCTACACCTTC,CASSSRQGNGYTF
16,TRBJ2-7,TRBV24-1,TRBD1,once,TGTGCCACCAGTGATCCGGGACAGGGGTCAACCTACGAGCAGTACTTC,CATSDPGQGSTYEQYF
13,TRBJ2-7,TRBV11-2,NA,NA,TGTGCCAGCAGCCTCGCCCCTCAGTACGAGCAGTACTTC,CASSLAPQYEQYF
11,TRBJ1-1,TRBV12-3/TRBV12-4,NA,NA,TGTGCCAGTCAGGGGAAAACTGAAGCTTTCTTT,CASQGKTEAFF
14,TRBJ1-3,TRBV9,NA,once,TGTGCCAGCAGCGGGGGGGGCCCCGGGAACACCATATATTTT,CASSGGGPGNTIYF
11,TRBJ2-7,TRBV28,NA,NA,TGTGCCAGCAGTCTAAACCTTAAGTGGTACTTC,CASSLNLKWYF
15,TRBJ2-7,TRBV3-1/TRBV3-2,TRBD2,NA,TGTGCCAGCAGCCAGAGACTGGCGGGGGTAGACGAGCAGTACTTC,CASSQRLAGVDEQYF
18,TRBJ1-2,TRBV4-3,TRBD1,NA,TGCGCCAGCAGCCAAGATCGAACAGGGGGAGCCGTCGCTGGTGGCTACACCTTC,CASSQDRTGGAVAGGYTF
15,TRBJ1-5,TRBV11-2,NA,NA,TGTGCCAGCAGCTTAGGTGTTCTGGGGAGACAGCCCCAGCATTTT,CASSLGVLGRQPQHF
15,TRBJ2-1,TRBV30,TRBD2,NA,TGTGCCTGGAGTCTAGCGGGAAGACTCTACAATGAGCAGTTCTTC,CAWSLAGRLYNEQFF
11,TRBJ1-4,TRBV3-1/TRBV3-2,NA,NA,TGTGCCAGCAGCCATTATCGGGAACTGTTTTTT,CASSHYRELFF
13,TRBJ2-5,TRBV6-5,NA,NA,TGTGCCAGCAGTTTGCAGGGGTTCGAGACCCAGTACTTC,CASSLQGFETQYF
13,TRBJ1-1,TRBV7-2,NA,once,TGTGCCAGCAGCTTCCAACAGAACACTGAAGCTTTCTTT,CASSFQQNTEAFF
13,TRBJ2-5,TRBV7-9,NA,NA,TGTGCCAGCAACATACAGGGTAGAGAGACCCAGTACTTC,CASNIQGRETQYF
14,TRBJ1-2,TRBV7-2,NA,NA,TGTGCCAGCACCTATAATACAGTATCCTATGGCTACACCTTC,CASTYNTVSYGYTF
15,TRBJ1-4,TRBV15,NA,NA,TGTGCCACCAGCTCGGGACTCCGGGTCAATGAAAAACTGTTTTTT,CATSSGLRVNEKLFF
15,TRBJ2-5,TRBV5-1,TRBD2,NA,TGCGCCAGCAGCTTGACTAGCGGGGGGGCGGAGACCCAGTACTTC,CASSLTSGGAETQYF
15,TRBJ1-5,TRBV7-8,TRBD1,NA,TGTGCCAGCAGCTCCGACCGGGACAGGGCTCAGCCCCAGCATTTT,CASSSDRDRAQPQHF
17,TRBJ2-6,TRBV25-1,NA,NA,TGTGCCAGCAGTGTAGCAGGGGGGACGCTCGGGGCCAACGTCCTGACTTTC,CASSVAGGTLGANVLTF
13,TRBJ1-1,TRBV29-1,NA,NA,TGCAGCGTTGAGCAGGGGTGGGACACTGAAGCTTTCTTT,CSVEQGWDTEAFF
16,TRBJ2-1,TRBV6-2/TRBV6-3,TRBD1,NA,TGTGCCAGCAGTTACGCGGGACAGGACACCGGCAATGAGCAGTTCTTC,CASSYAGQDTGNEQFF
14,TRBJ1-4,TRBV5-1,NA,once,TGCGCCAGCAGCTTGGTAGGGAGTAATGAAAAACTGTTTTTT,CASSLVGSNEKLFF
14,TRBJ2-3,TRBV19,NA,NA,TGTGCCAGTAGGGCGGGTCAAAGCACAGATACGCAGTATTTT,CASRAGQSTDTQYF
16,TRBJ2-2,TRBV3-1/TRBV3-2,TRBD2,NA,TGTGCCAGCAGCCAAGGACTAGCGGGGGTCCCCGGGGAGCTGTTTTTT,CASSQGLAGVPGELFF
12,TRBJ1-2,TRBV29-1,NA,NA,TGCAGCGTCCTACAGGGTAACTATGGCTACACCTTC,CSVLQGNYGYTF
15,TRBJ2-7,TRBV5-1,TRBD1,once,TGCGCCAGCAGCTTGGCTGGACAGGGGGCTGACGAGCAGTACTTC,CASSLAGQGADEQYF
14,TRBJ2-5,TRBV24-1,NA,NA,TGTGCCACCAGTGTGAGGGGGAAACAAGAGACCCAGTACTTC,CATSVRGKQETQYF
14,TRBJ1-5,TRBV10-3,NA,NA,TGTGCCATCAGTGATGGTGGGGGCGATCAGCCCCAGCATTTT,CAISDGGGDQPQHF
13,TRBJ2-5,TRBV5-1,NA,NA,TGCGCCAGCAGCTCCAGGTACCAAGAGACCCAGTACTTC,CASSSRYQETQYF
15,TRBJ1-6,TRBV7-2,NA,NA,TGTGCCAGCAGCTTGGAGAGCTCCTATAATTCACCCCTCCACTTT,CASSLESSYNSPLHF
16,TRBJ2-1,TRBV4-3,NA,few,TGCGCCAGCAGGAAGGGGCAGACGAGCTCCTACAATGAGCAGTTCTTC,CASRKGQTSSYNEQFF
16,TRBJ1-6,TRBV7-2,NA,NA,TGTGCCAGCAGCTTAGACTTCTCCATCTATAATTCACCCCTCCACTTT,CASSLDFSIYNSPLHF
16,TRBJ2-5,TRBV10-3,TRBD2,once,TGTGCCATCAGTTCAAGGACTAGCGGGGATCAAGAGACCCAGTACTTC,CAISSRTSGDQETQYF
16,TRBJ1-2,TRBV7-2,NA,NA,TGTGCCAGCAGCTTACCCCGGGGGACCGTTAACTATGGCTACACCTTC,CASSLPRGTVNYGYTF
17,TRBJ1-1,TRBV5-4,NA,NA,TGTGCCAGCAGCTTGTTAAAAGGGCGCGGGATGAACACTGAAGCTTTCTTT,CASSLLKGRGMNTEAFF
17,TRBJ1-6,TRBV5-1,TRBD1,few,TGCGCCAGCAGCTTGTTACAGGGGGCTTATTCTAATTCACCCCTCCACTTT,CASSLLQGAYSNSPLHF
18,TRBJ2-2,TRBV18,TRBD1,NA,TGTGCCAGCTCACTCCTCGGGGCGACAGGGCCCGAAACCGGGGAGCTGTTTTTT,CASSLLGATGPETGELFF
15,TRBJ1-2,TRBV19,NA,few,TGTGCCAGTAGTTCCTCGCCCACAGGCGGCTATGGCTACACCTTC,CASSSSPTGGYGYTF
13,TRBJ1-4,TRBV18,NA,NA,TGTGCCAGCTCACCAGGGCGGGATGAAAAACTGTTTTTT,CASSPGRDEKLFF
16,TRBJ1-4,TRBV4-2,TRBD1,NA,TGTGCCAGCAGCCCCCGGGCAGGGGGCAGGGATGAAAAACTGTTTTTT,CASSPRAGGRDEKLFF
13,TRBJ2-1,TRBV29-1,NA,NA,TGCGGGAGGGGGGCCAGCTCCTACAATGAGCAGTTCTTC,CGRGASSYNEQFF
14,TRBJ1-3,TRBV19,NA,once,TGTGCCAGTAGTATCGGGGTCTCTGGAAACACCATATATTTT,CASSIGVSGNTIYF
14,TRBJ1-5,TRBV5-5,TRBD1,NA,TGTGCCAGCAGCCCCGGGACAGGGCAGAAGCCCCAGCATTTT,CASSPGTGQKPQHF
12,TRBJ1-1,TRBV18,NA,few,TGTGCCAGCTCAATCGGGAGAACTGAAGCTTTCTTT,CASSIGRTEAFF
12,TRBJ2-3,TRBV3-1/TRBV3-2,NA,NA,TGTGCCAGCAGCTCCCTAGGAGATACGCAGTATTTT,CASSSLGDTQYF
15,TRBJ1-5,TRBV9,NA,NA,TGTGCCAGCAGCGAGGGCGGAAGGGGGAATCAGCCCCAGCATTTT,CASSEGGRGNQPQHF
14,TRBJ1-1,TRBV5-6,NA,NA,TGTGCCAGCAGCCCCCTAGGAGGGAACACTGAAGCTTTCTTT,CASSPLGGNTEAFF
16,TRBJ2-7,TRBV18,TRBD2,NA,TGTGCCAGCTCGCGAGCGGGACCTCCTGACTCCTACGAGCAGTACTTC,CASSRAGPPDSYEQYF
14,TRBJ2-3,TRBV6-6,TRBD2,NA,TGTGCCAGCAGTCCATCGGGAGGGGAAGATACGCAGTATTTT,CASSPSGGEDTQYF
16,TRBJ1-1,TRBV28,TRBD1,NA,TGTGCCAGCAGGGACGGGACAGCCAGAGGGAACACTGAAGCTTTCTTT,CASRDGTARGNTEAFF
15,TRBJ1-4,TRBV5-1,TRBD1,NA,TGCGCCAGCAGCGGACAGGGGGCTGCTAATGAAAAACTGTTTTTT,CASSGQGAANEKLFF
17,TRBJ2-1,TRBV11-3,TRBD1,NA,TGTGCCAGCAGCGCATCCTCCGGGACAGGGGGGTACAATGAGCAGTTCTTC,CASSASSGTGGYNEQFF
18,TRBJ1-5,TRBV3-1/TRBV3-2,NA,NA,TGTGCCAGCAGCCAACAGGGTCATCGGGCCCTTAGCAATCAGCCCCAGCATTTT,CASSQQGHRALSNQPQHF
16,TRBJ2-1,TRBV7-3,TRBD2,NA,TGTGCCAGCAGCTGGACGGGGCCCCGGGGGGTCAATGAGCAGTTCTTC,CASSWTGPRGVNEQFF
14,TRBJ1-2,TRBV7-9,TRBD1,NA,TGTGCCGTGAAGGACAGGGACCATCTGCGCGGCTACACCTTC,CAVKDRDHLRGYTF